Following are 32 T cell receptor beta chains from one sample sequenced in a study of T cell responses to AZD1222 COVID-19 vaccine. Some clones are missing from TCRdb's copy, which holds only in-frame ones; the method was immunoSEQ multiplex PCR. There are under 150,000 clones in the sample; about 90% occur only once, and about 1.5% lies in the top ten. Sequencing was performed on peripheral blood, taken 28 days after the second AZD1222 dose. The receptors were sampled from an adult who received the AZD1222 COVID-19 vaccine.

CDR3 in amino acids: CASSQNRGQYGYTF. CDR3 nucleotides: TGTGCCAGCAGCCAGAACAGGGGGCAGTATGGCTACACCTTC. This chain uses TRBV5-6 with TRBJ1-2; 9 nucleotides align to TRBD1. The V and J ends lost 4 bases and 5 bases, in that order; junction bases with no gene match: 6. The V gene's germline CDR1 is SGHDT and CDR2 YYEEEE. This CDR3 comprises 14 residues.

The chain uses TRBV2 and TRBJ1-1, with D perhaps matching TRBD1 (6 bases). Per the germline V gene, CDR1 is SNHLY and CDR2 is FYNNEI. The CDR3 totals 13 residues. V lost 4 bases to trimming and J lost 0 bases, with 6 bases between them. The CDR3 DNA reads TGTGCCAGCAGTGGACAGGTGAACACTGAAGCTTTCTTT. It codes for CASSGQVNTEAFF.

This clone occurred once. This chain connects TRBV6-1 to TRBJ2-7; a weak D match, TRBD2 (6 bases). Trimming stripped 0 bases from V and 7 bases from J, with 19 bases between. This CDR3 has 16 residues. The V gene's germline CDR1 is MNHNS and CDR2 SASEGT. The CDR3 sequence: CASSEAGGRSVREQYV. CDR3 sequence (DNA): TGTGCCAGCAGTGAAGCGGGAGGCAGGAGTGTGAGAGAGCAGTACGTC.

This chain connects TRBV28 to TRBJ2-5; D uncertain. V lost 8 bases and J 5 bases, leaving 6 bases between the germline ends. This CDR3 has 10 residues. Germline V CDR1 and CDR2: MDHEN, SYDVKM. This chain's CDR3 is CASGYETQYF. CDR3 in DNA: TGTGCCAGCGGTTATGAGACCCAGTACTTC.

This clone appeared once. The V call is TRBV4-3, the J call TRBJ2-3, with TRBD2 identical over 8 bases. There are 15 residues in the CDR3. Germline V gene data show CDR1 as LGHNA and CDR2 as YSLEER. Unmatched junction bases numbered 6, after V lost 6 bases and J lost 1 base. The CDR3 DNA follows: TGCGCCAGCAGGGGAGCGGGAGTAGGCACAGATACGCAGTATTTT. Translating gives CASRGAGVGTDTQYF.

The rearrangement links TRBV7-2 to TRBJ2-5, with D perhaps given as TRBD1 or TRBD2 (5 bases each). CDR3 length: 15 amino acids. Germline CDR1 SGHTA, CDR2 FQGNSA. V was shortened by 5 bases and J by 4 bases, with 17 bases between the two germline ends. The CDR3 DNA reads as TGTGCCAGCAGCGCTACCGGGACCCAGGGAGAGACCCAGTACTTC. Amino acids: CASSATGTQGETQYF.

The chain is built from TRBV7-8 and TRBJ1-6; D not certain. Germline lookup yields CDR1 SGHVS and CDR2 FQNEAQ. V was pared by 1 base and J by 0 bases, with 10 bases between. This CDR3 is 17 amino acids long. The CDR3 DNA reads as TGTGCCAGCAGCTTAGAATTGTTGAGCTCCTATAATTCACCCCTCCACTTT. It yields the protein CASSLELLSSYNSPLHF.

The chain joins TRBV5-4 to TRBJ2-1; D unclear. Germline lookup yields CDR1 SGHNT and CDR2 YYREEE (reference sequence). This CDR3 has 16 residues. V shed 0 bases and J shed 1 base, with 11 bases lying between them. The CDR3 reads CASSLASRRSYNEQFF. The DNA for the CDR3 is TGTGCCAGCAGCTTGGCCTCGAGACGATCCTACAATGAGCAGTTCTTC.

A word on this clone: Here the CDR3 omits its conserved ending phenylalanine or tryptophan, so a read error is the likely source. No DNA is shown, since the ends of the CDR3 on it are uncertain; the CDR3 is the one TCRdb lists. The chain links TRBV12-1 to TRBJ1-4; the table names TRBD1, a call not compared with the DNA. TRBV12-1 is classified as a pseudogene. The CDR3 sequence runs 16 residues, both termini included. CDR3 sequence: CASSPIPGTGGRVPFL.

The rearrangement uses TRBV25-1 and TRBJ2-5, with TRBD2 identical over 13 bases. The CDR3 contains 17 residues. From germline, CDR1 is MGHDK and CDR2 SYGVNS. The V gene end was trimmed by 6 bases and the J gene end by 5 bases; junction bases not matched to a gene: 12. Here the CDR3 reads CASSNTPGLAGMETQYF. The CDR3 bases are TGTGCCAGCAGCAATACACCGGGACTAGCGGGAATGGAGACCCAGTACTTC.

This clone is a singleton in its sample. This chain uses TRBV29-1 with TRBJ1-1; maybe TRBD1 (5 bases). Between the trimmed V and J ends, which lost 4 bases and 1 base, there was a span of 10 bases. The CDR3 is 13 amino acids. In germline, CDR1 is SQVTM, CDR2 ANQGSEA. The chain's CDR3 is CSVVKGTNTEAFF. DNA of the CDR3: TGCAGCGTTGTCAAGGGGACGAACACTGAAGCTTTCTTT.

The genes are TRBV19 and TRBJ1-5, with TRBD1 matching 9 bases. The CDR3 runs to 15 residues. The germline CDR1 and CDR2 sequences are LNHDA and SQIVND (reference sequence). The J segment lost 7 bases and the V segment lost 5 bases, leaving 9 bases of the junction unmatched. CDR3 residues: CASSLGTGSSQPQHF. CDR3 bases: TGTGCCAGTAGTCTCGGGACAGGGAGTAGCCAGCCCCAGCATTTT.

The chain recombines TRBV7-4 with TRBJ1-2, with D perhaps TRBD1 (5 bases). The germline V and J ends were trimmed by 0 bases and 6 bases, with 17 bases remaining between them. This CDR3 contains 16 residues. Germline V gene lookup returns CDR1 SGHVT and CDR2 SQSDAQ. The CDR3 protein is CASSLALGNPGDGYTF. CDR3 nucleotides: TGTGCCAGCAGCTTAGCGCTGGGCAACCCGGGGGATGGCTACACCTTC. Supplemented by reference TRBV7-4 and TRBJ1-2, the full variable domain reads GAGVSQSPRYKVAKRGRDVALRCDSISGHVTLYWYRQTLGQGSEVLTYSQSDAQRDKSGRPSGRFSAERPERSVSTLKIQRTEQGDSAVYLCASSLALGNPGDGYTFGSGTRLTVV.

The CDR3 protein is CASSQPGQGVKGYTF. As DNA, the CDR3 is TGCGCCAGCAGCCAACCCGGACAGGGGGTAAAGGGCTACACCTTC. The chain uses TRBV4-3 and TRBJ1-2; TRBD1 aligns across 10 bases. The CDR3 is 15 residues long. After removal of 2 bases from V and 8 bases from J, the junction contained 8 bases not matched to a gene. From germline, CDR1 is LGHNA and CDR2 YSLEER.

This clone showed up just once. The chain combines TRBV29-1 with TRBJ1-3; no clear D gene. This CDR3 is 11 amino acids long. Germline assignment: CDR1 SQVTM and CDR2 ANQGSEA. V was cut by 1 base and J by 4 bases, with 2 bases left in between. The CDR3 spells CSVEVGNTIYF. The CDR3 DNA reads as TGCAGCGTTGAAGTAGGAAACACCATATATTTT.

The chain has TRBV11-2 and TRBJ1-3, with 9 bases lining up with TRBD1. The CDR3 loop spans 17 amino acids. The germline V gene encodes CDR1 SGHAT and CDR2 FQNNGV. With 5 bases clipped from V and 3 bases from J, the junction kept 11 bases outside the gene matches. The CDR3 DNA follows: TGTGCCAGCAGCGGAACAGGGGGCGGGAAGTTTGGAAACACCATATATTTT. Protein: CASSGTGGGKFGNTIYF.

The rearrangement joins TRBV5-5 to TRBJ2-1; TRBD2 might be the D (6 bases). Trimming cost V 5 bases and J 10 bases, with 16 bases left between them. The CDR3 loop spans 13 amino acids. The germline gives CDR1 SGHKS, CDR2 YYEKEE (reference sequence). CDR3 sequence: CASRANVAGEQFF. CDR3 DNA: TGTGCCAGCAGGGCTAATGTGGCGGGGGAGCAGTTCTTC.

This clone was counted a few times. Here the CDR3 DNA reads TGTGCCAGCAGCCTTTGGGACAGTTCCTACGAGCAGTACGTC. Residues: CASSLWDSSYEQYV. The V and J genes are TRBV7-2 and TRBJ2-7; 7 positions agree with TRBD1. The CDR3 runs to 14 residues. The germline V gene encodes CDR1 SGHTA and CDR2 FQGNSA. V shed 5 bases and J 1 base; nucleotides not matched to a gene: 5.

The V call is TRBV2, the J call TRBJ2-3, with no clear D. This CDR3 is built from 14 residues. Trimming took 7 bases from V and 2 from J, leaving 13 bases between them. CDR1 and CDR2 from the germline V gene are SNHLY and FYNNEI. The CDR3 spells CASNQAKNTDTQYF. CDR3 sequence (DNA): TGTGCCAGCAACCAGGCGAAGAACACAGATACGCAGTATTTT.

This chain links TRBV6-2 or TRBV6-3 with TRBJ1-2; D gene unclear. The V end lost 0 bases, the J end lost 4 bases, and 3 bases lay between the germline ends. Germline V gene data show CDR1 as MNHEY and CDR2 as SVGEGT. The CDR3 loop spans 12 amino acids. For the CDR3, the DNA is TGTGCCAGCAGTTACTCGAGCTATGGCTACACCTTC. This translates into CASSYSSYGYTF.

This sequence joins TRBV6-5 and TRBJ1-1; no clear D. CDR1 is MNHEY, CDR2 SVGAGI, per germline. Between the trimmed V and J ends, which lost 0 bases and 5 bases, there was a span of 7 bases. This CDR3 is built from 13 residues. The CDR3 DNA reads TGTGCCAGCAGTTACTCGCGTGTTACTGAAGCTTTCTTT. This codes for CASSYSRVTEAFF.

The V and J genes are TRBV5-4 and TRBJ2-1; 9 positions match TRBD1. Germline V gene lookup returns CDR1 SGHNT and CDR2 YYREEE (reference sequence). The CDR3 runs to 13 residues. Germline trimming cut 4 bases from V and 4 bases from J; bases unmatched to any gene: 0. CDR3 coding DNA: TGTGCCAGCAGCGACAGGGGGTACAATGAGCAGTTCTTC. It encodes CASSDRGYNEQFF.

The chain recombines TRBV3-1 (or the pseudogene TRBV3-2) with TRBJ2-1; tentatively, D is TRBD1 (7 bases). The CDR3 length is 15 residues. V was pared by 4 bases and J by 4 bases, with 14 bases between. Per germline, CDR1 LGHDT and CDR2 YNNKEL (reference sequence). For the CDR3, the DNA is TGTGCCAGCAGCCCTGCGGGACAGAGTTACAATGAGCAGTTCTTC. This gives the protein CASSPAGQSYNEQFF.

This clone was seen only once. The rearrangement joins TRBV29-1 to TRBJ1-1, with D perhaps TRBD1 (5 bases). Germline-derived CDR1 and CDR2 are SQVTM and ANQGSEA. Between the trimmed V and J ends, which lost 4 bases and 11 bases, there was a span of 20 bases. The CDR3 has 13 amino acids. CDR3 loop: CSVARQGLGRAFF. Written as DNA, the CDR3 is TGCAGCGTTGCCCGTCAGGGCTTGGGACGTGCTTTCTTT.

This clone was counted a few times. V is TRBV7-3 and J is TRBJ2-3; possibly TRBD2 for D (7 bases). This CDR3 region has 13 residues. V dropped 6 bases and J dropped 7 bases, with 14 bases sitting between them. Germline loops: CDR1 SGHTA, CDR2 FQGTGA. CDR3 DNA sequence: TGTGCCAGCAGACCTAACGGGGGGCATACGCAGTATTTT. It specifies CASRPNGGHTQYF.

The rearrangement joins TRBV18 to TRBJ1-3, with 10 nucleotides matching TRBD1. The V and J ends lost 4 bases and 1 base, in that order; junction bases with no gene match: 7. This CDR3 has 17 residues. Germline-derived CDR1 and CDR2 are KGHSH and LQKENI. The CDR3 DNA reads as TGTGCCAGCTCACGTCGAGGGACAGGGGTATCTGGAAACACCATATATTTT. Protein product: CASSRRGTGVSGNTIYF. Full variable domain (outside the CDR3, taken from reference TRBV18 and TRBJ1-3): NAGVMQNPRHLVRRRGQEARLRCSPMKGHSHVYWYRQLPEEGLKFMVYLQKENIIDESGMPKERFSAEFPKEGPSILRIQQVVRGDSAAYFCASSRRGTGVSGNTIYFGEGSWLTVV.

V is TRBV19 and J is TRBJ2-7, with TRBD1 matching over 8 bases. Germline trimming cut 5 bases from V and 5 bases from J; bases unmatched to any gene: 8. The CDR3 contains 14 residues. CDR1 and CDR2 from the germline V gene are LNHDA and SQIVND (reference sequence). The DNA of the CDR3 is TGTGCCAGTAGTCCGGCAGGGGGCAAGAACGAGCAGTACTTC. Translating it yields CASSPAGGKNEQYF.

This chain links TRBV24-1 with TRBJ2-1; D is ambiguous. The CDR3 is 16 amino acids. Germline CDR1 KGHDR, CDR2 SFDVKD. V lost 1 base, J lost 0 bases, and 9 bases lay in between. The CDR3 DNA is TGTGCCACCAGTGATTTCGACGTCAGCTCCTACAATGAGCAGTTCTTC. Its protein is CATSDFDVSSYNEQFF.

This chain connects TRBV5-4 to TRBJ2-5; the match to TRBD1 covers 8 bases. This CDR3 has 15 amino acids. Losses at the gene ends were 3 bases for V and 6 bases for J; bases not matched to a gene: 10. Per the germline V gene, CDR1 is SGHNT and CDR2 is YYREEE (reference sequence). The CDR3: CASSSGQAGIKTQYF. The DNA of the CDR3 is TGTGCCAGCAGCTCGGGACAGGCGGGGATAAAGACCCAGTACTTC.

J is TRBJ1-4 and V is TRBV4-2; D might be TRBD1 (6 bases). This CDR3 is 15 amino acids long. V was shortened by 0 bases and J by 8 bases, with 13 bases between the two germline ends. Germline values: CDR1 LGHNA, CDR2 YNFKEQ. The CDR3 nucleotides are TGTGCCAGCAGCCAAGATGCAGGGGTTGAGGAAAAACTGTTTTTT. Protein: CASSQDAGVEEKLFF.

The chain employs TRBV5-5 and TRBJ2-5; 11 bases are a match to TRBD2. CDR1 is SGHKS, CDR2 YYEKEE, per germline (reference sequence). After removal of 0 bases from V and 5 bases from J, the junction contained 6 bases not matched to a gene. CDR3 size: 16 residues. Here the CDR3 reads CASSLEIAGGPETQYF. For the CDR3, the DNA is TGTGCCAGCAGCTTGGAAATAGCGGGAGGGCCGGAGACCCAGTACTTC.

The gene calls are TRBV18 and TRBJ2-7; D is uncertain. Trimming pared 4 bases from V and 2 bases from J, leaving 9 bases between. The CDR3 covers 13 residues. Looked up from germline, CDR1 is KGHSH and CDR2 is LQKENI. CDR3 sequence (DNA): TGTGCCAGCTCACGGGATTACGCCTACGAGCAGTACTTC. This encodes CASSRDYAYEQYF.